These T cell receptor beta chains were read from a single sample in a study of blood T cell repertoires in COVID-19. Produced via immunoSEQ multiplex PCR; TCRdb's table is partial and in-frame only. The data contain approximately 300,000 clones, around 82% of them singletons. The specimen sequenced was peripheral blood. The origin of the receptors is a woman between 45 and 65 years old with acute or convalescent COVID-19. The CDR3 runs from the conserved cysteine through the conserved F or W. D genes are given only for firm matches. Clone size is not always given. Where it is, it says once, few, many or a class for expanded clones.

TRBV3-1/TRBV3-2	-	TRBJ1-2	14	-	TGTGCCAGCAGCCTCCTTACAGCTAACTATGGCTACACCTTC	CASSLLTANYGYTF
TRBV19	-	TRBJ1-1	13	-	TGTGCCAGTAGTATGCAGGGGTGGACTGAAGCTTTCTTT	CASSMQGWTEAFF
TRBV3-1/TRBV3-2	-	TRBJ1-2	14	-	TGTGCCAGCAGCCAACAATCTTCAGGCTATGGCTACACCTTC	CASSQQSSGYGYTF
TRBV12-3/TRBV12-4	-	TRBJ1-2	13	-	TGTGCCAGCAGTCTACAGGGCAACTATGGCTACACCTTC	CASSLQGNYGYTF
TRBV30	-	TRBJ2-1	15	TRBD2	TGTGCCTGGAGTGTAAACGGACTAGCTATAAATGAGCAGTTCTTC	CAWSVNGLAINEQFF
TRBV24-1	few	TRBJ1-5	14	-	TGTGCCACCAGTGAAAGAGACAGTAATCAGCCCCAGCATTTT	CATSERDSNQPQHF
TRBV5-7	once	TRBJ2-7	15	-	TGTGCCAGCAGCTTTCGGGCTAGCGAATACTACGAGCAGTACTTC	CASSFRASEYYEQYF
TRBV29-1	-	TRBJ1-2	13	-	TGCAGCGTTAGTCTGAATTGGGGGGACGGCTACACCTTC	CSVSLNWGDGYTF
TRBV6-5	-	TRBJ2-5	12	-	TGTGCCAGCAGTTCCTTTCAAGAGACCCAGTACTTC	CASSSFQETQYF
TRBV2	-	TRBJ1-1	15	-	TGTGCCAGCAGTGGTGACACGGAGGTGTACACTGAAGCTTTCTTT	CASSGDTEVYTEAFF
TRBV9	-	TRBJ1-6	16	-	TGTGCCAGCAGCGTAGGGGATGCTCAGGGGTATTCACCCCTCCACTTT	CASSVGDAQGYSPLHF
TRBV10-3	once	TRBJ2-7	14	TRBD1	TGTGCCATCAGTGATATACAGGGGACCCACGAGCAGTACTTC	CAISDIQGTHEQYF
TRBV5-1	-	TRBJ2-5	15	TRBD2	TGCGCCAGCAGCACAAGGCGGGGGGGCCAGGAGACCCAGTACTTC	CASSTRRGGQETQYF
TRBV6-1	-	TRBJ1-2	16	-	TGTGCCAGCAGTGAAGCGCTTCCCGGTAGAGGCTATGGCTACACCTTC	CASSEALPGRGYGYTF
TRBV30	-	TRBJ2-1	13	TRBD2	TGTGCCTGGGATACTAGCGGGTTACATGAGCAGTTCTTC	CAWDTSGLHEQFF
TRBV5-4	-	TRBJ2-5	13	TRBD1	TGTGCCAGCAGCCGAGACAGGGATGAGACCCAGTACTTC	CASSRDRDETQYF
TRBV6-5	-	TRBJ1-4	15	TRBD1	TGTGCCAGCAGTTACTCAGGGGGCGATGGTGAAAAACTGTTTTTT	CASSYSGGDGEKLFF
TRBV24-1	-	TRBJ2-1	14	TRBD2	TGTGCCACCAGTGACCGACTAGCGGGGGCCCAGCAGTTCTTC	CATSDRLAGAQQFF
TRBV10-3	-	TRBJ1-1	14	-	TGTGCCATCCGTGGGGGCCCCCAGGTAGATGAAGCTTTCTTT	CAIRGGPQVDEAFF
TRBV3-1/TRBV3-2	-	TRBJ1-1	13	-	TGTGCCAGCAGCCCCGGGGGGGGGAGGGAAGCTTTCTTT	CASSPGGGREAFF
TRBV29-1	-	TRBJ2-6	16	TRBD1	TGCAGCGTTGATACAGGGGGCGTCTCTGGGGCCAACGTCCTGACTTTC	CSVDTGGVSGANVLTF
TRBV27	-	TRBJ2-3	14	-	TGTGCCAGCAGTGTATTCCTAGCGACAGATACGCAGTATTTT	CASSVFLATDTQYF
TRBV9	-	TRBJ2-1	14	TRBD2	TGTGCCAGCAGCTCAATAGCGGGAGTCACTGAGCAGTTCTTC	CASSSIAGVTEQFF
TRBV5-1	-	TRBJ1-2	15	TRBD1	TGCGCCAGCAGCATAATTCCGGGACAGGGGAATGGCTACACCTTC	CASSIIPGQGNGYTF
TRBV18	-	TRBJ2-2	14	-	TGTGCCAGCTCACCACCCCAGGGCACCGGGGAGCTGTTTTTT	CASSPPQGTGELFF
TRBV5-6	-	TRBJ2-5	15	TRBD1	TGTGCCAGCAGCGCTACAGGGGGGAGTGGGGAGACCCAGTACTTC	CASSATGGSGETQYF
TRBV6-2/TRBV6-3	few	TRBJ2-7	19	TRBD2	TGTGCCAGCAGTTACTCGAGGCTAGCGGGAGGACAATTCTCCTACGAGCAGTACTTC	CASSYSRLAGGQFSYEQYF
TRBV7-2	-	TRBJ1-2	15	TRBD1	TGTGCCAGCAGCGACCGGGGACAGGGGGCAGAGGGCTACACCTTC	CASSDRGQGAEGYTF
TRBV7-2	-	TRBJ2-7	15	-	TGTGCCAGCAGCCTGCAAGGACATTTAGCCTACGAGCAGTACTTC	CASSLQGHLAYEQYF
TRBV7-9	-	TRBJ1-1	14	-	TGTGCCAGCAGCCTACAGGGCGAGTACACTGAAGCTTTCTTT	CASSLQGEYTEAFF
TRBV5-4	-	TRBJ1-1	16	-	TGTGCCAGCAGCTTGGCGGCGGGGCGGGGGAACACTGAAGCTTTCTTT	CASSLAAGRGNTEAFF
TRBV4-1	-	TRBJ2-4	15	-	TGCGCCAGCAGCTCACCCGGGACTGTGAGCGTCATTCAGTACTTC	CASSSPGTVSVIQYF
TRBV29-1	-	TRBJ1-1	14	TRBD1	TGCAGCGTCCCTGGAGCAGGGGGGAACACTGAAGCTTTCTTT	CSVPGAGGNTEAFF
TRBV7-2	-	TRBJ1-2	12	-	TGTGCCAGCAGCCCGGACAGTTGGGCGGTCTCCTTC	CASSPDSWAVSF
TRBV7-6	-	TRBJ1-5	15	-	TGTGCCAGCAGCCCCCGACAGGACCTCAATCAGCCCCAGCATTTT	CASSPRQDLNQPQHF
TRBV12-5	few	TRBJ2-1	17	TRBD2	TGTGCTAGTGGTTCCTTAATAGGGTGGGAGGGTCTGAATGAGCAGTTCTTC	CASGSLIGWEGLNEQFF
TRBV7-9	-	TRBJ2-1	16	-	TGTGCCAGCAGCTTCGTGGGGCGGAGCTCCTACAATGAGCAGTTCTTC	CASSFVGRSSYNEQFF
TRBV14	-	TRBJ2-7	19	TRBD2	TGTGCCAGCAGCCAAGATGGCAGGGGTCATAGCGGGAGCTCCTACGAGCAGTACTTC	CASSQDGRGHSGSSYEQYF
TRBV18	-	TRBJ2-5	15	TRBD2	TGTGCCAGCTCAGCCTACGCGGGAGGGCAAGAGACCCAGTACTTC	CASSAYAGGQETQYF
TRBV7-2	-	TRBJ1-4	16	-	TGTGCCAGCAGATTCTCGGACAGCGCAACTAATGAAAAACTGTTTTTT	CASRFSDSATNEKLFF
TRBV20-1	-	TRBJ1-2	10	-	TGCAGTGCTCCGGGGGATGGCTACACCTTC	CSAPGDGYTF
TRBV2	-	TRBJ1-1	13	TRBD1	TGTGCCAGCAGTGAAGACAGGGGGTATGAAGCTTTCTTT	CASSEDRGYEAFF
TRBV30	-	TRBJ1-2	11	-	TGTGCCTGGAACGGGGTCTATGGCTACACCTTC	CAWNGVYGYTF
TRBV11-1	-	TRBJ1-1	15	-	TGTGCCAGCAGCCTCCAGCCCTGGAGGAACACTGAAGCTTTCTTT	CASSLQPWRNTEAFF
TRBV7-9	once	TRBJ2-1	15	-	TGTGCCAGCAGCTCCGGGGGGACAAGACTAAATGAGCAGTTCTTC	CASSSGGTRLNEQFF
TRBV28	-	TRBJ2-4	15	TRBD1	TGTGCCAGCAGTTCGACAGGGACGAGCCAAAACATTCAGTACTTC	CASSSTGTSQNIQYF
TRBV10-3	-	TRBJ1-1	15	-	TGTGCCATCAGTGGCAGTACCCAGGATGGGACTGAAGCTTTCTTT	CAISGSTQDGTEAFF
TRBV6-4	-	TRBJ2-4	14	-	TGTGCCAGCAGTGAAGGGGGAGCCAAAAACATTCAGTACTTC	CASSEGGAKNIQYF
TRBV5-1	-	TRBJ2-5	12	-	TGCGCCAGCGCACGGGATCAAGAGACCCAGTACTTC	CASARDQETQYF
TRBV2	-	TRBJ1-4	12	-	TGTGCCAGCAGTGACATGAATGAAAAACTGTTTTTT	CASSDMNEKLFF
TRBV2	many	TRBJ1-3	16	-	TGTGCCAGCAGTGAAGCGTGGAGAAACTCTGGAAACACCATATATTTT	CASSEAWRNSGNTIYF
TRBV7-3	-	TRBJ1-1	15	-	TGTGCCAGCAGCCCCTCGACACGTGAGAACACTGAAGCTTTCTTT	CASSPSTRENTEAFF
TRBV5-6	-	TRBJ1-1	13	-	TGTGCCAGCAGCTTGGTGCAGTACACTGAAGCTTTCTTT	CASSLVQYTEAFF
TRBV5-1	-	TRBJ2-5	16	TRBD2	TGCGCCAGCAGCTTGGCCGGACTAGCGGGACAAGAGACCCAGTACTTC	CASSLAGLAGQETQYF
TRBV2	-	TRBJ1-2	13	TRBD1	TGTGCCAGCGGACAGGGGATGGACTATGGCTACACCTTC	CASGQGMDYGYTF